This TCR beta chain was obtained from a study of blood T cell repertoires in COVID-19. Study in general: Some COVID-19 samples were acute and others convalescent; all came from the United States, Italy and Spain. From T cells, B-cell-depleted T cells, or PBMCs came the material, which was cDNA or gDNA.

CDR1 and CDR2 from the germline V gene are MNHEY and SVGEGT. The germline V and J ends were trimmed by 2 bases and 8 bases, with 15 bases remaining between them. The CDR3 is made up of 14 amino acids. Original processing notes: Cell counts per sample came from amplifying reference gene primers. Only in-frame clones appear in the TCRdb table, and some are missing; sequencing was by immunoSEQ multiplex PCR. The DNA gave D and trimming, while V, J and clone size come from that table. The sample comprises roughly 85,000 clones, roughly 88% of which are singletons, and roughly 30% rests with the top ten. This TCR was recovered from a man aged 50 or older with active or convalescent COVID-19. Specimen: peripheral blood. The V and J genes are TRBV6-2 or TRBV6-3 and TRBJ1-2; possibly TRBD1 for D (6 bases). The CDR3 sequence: CASSYPGQSRGYTF. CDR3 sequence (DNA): TGTGCCAGCAGTTACCCCGGACAGTCGCGGGGCTACACCTTC.